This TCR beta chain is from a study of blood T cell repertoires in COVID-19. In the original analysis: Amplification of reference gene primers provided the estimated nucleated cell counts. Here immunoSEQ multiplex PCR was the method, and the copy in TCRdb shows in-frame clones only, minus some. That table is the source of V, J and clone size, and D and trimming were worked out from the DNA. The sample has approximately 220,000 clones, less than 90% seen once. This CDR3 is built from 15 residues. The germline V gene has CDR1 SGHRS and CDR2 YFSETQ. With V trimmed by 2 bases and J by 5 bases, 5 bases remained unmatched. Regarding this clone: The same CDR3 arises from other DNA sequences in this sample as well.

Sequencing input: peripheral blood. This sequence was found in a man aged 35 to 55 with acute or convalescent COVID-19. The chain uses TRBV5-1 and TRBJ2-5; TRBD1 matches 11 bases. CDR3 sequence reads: CASSFSGTGGETQYF. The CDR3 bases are TGCGCCAGCAGCTTCTCCGGGACAGGGGGTGAGACCCAGTACTTC.